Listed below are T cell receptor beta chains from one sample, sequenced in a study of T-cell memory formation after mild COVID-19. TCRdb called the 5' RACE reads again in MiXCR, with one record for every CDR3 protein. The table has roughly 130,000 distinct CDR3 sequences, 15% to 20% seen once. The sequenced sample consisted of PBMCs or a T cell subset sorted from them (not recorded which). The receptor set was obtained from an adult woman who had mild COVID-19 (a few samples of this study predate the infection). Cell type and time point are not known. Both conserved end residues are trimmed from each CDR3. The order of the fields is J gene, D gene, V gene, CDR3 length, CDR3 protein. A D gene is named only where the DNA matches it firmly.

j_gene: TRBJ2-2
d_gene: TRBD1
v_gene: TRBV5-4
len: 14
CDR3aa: ATTPPTGIGTGELF

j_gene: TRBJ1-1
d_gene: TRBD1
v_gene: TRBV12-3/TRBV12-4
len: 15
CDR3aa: ASSFLTGVSVNTEAF

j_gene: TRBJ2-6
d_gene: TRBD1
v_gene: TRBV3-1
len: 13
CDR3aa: ASSDRDAGANVLT

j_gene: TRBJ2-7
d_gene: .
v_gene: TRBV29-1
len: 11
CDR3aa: SVDQGSVYEQY

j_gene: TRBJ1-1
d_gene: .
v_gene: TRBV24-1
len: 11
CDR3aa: ATSDSGPPEAF

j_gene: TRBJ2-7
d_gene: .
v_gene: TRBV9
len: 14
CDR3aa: ASSVQSGGHIDEQY

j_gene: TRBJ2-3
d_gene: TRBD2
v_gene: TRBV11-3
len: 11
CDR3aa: ASSLNIAGTQY

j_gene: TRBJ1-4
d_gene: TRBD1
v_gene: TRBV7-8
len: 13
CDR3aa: ASSLVGTGDEKLF

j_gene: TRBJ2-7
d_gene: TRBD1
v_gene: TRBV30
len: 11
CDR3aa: AWSGTGIYEQY

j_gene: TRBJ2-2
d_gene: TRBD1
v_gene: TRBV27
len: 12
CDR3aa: ASNYRGNTGELF

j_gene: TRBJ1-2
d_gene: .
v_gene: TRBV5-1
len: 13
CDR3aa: ASSLGGGADYGYT

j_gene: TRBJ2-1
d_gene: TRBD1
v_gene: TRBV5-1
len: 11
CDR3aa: ASRDRGDNEQF

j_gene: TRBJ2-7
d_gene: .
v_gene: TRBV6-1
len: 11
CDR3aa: ASSAMTTYEQY